This T cell receptor beta chain was sequenced in a study of blood T cells in healthy people across ages. Findings and limits, study-wide: The long-lived group displayed more naive CD4+ cells, plus higher diversity, than the aged donors did.

On this clonotype itself: The antigen is unknown.

Healthy Caucasian individuals from Russia aged about 6 to 90 were enrolled as donors. Using a J-beta primer mix together with a sample-barcoded 5' primer, a second PCR was run for about 6 to 11 cycles. MiXCR, run by TCRdb on the 5' RACE reads, gives a single entry per CDR3 protein. The sample consists of around 1.7 million distinct CDR3 sequences, roughly 27% of them appearing once. Input material: blood. This TCR was sampled from a woman in her thirties in good health.

The CDR3 DNA is TGCAGTGCCAAGAGGGCACAGGGGGGAAACACCATATATTTT. Translating it yields CSAKRAQGGNTIYF. The rearrangement uses TRBV20-1 and TRBJ1-3; 7 bases are shared with TRBD1. CDR3 length: 14 residues. The V and J ends lost 6 bases and 4 bases, in that order; junction bases with no gene match: 9. Per the germline V gene, CDR1 is DFQATT and CDR2 is SNEGSKA (reference sequence).